Below, 29 T cell receptor beta chains from the same sample are listed, as sequenced in a study of T cells in Graves' hyperthyroidism and ophthalmopathy. Amplification yielded TCR beta CDR3 regions, with RNA transcripts as the source. HTBI primers were employed in a first-round RT-PCR of the TCR CDR3. TCRdb itself ran the multiplex PCR reads through MiXCR, one entry per CDR3 protein. The sample lists about 350,000 distinct CDR3 sequences; roughly 15% were seen once. Sequences were obtained from blood. These receptors originate from a woman in her 40s with Graves' ophthalmopathy.

This clonotype was detected many times. The chain combines TRBV13 with TRBJ2-2; D remains unclear. Trimming removed 5 bases at V and 2 bases at J, with 15 bases between. The CDR3 is 16 amino acids. Per the germline V gene, CDR1 is PRHDT and CDR2 is FYEKMQ (reference sequence). The CDR3 protein is CASSHDQGRNTGELFF. CDR3 nucleotide sequence: TGTGCCAGCAGCCATGACCAAGGACGAAACACCGGGGAGCTGTTTTTT.

This clonotype was recorded many times. The chain has TRBV11-2 and TRBJ2-1, with 8 bases that match TRBD2. This CDR3 region has 16 residues. With 3 bases clipped from V and 6 bases from J, the junction kept 10 bases outside the gene matches. Germline V gene sequence: CDR1 SGHAT, CDR2 FQNNGV. Here the CDR3 reads CASSFSTSGRVNEQFF. The CDR3 DNA is TGTGCCAGCAGCTTTAGTACTAGCGGAAGGGTCAATGAGCAGTTCTTC.

This clonotype has at least ten counts. V gene TRBV12-3 or TRBV12-4 combines with J gene TRBJ2-7; D uncertain. V lost 3 bases to trimming and J lost 5 bases, with 5 bases between them. CDR3 length: 11 residues. The CDR3 DNA reads as TGTGCCAGCAGTTTTCGGGACGAGCAGTACTTC. As protein: CASSFRDEQYF.

The V call is TRBV19, the J call TRBJ1-2; D is unclear. Trimming took off 10 bases at V and 8 bases at J, with 23 bases between the two ends. Per germline, CDR1 LNHDA and CDR2 SQIVND (reference sequence). This CDR3 comprises 14 residues. CDR3 sequence: CATDGLTWGGGYTF. The CDR3 nucleotides read TGTGCCACCGACGGATTGACATGGGGAGGAGGCTACACCTTC.

This clonotype was picked up many times. The genes are TRBV11-2 and TRBJ1-1; D is perhaps TRBD1 (5 bases). Trimming cost V 2 bases and J 5 bases, with 12 bases left between them. Germline CDR1 reads SGHAT; CDR2 reads FQNNGV. The CDR3 sequence is 14 residues long. In nucleotides, the CDR3 is TGTGCCAGCAGCTTAAATCAGGGCTGGACTGAAGCTTTCTTT. As protein: CASSLNQGWTEAFF. The whole variable domain, remainder taken from reference TRBV11-2 and TRBJ1-1, is EAGVAQSPRYKIIEKRQSVAFWCNPISGHATLYWYQQILGQGPKLLIQFQNNGVVDDSQLPKDRFSAERLKGVDSTLKIQPAKLEDSAVYLCASSLNQGWTEAFFGQGTRLTVV.

This clonotype was recorded at least ten times. DNA for the CDR3: TGTGCCTGGAGGGGCGGGTCCTACGAGCAGTACTTC. The encoded protein is CAWRGGSYEQYF. The J gene is TRBJ2-7, the V gene TRBV30, with D perhaps TRBD2 (5 bases). Germline CDR1 and CDR2: GTSNPN and SVGIG (reference sequence). V lost 3 bases and J 1 base, leaving 7 bases between the germline ends. The CDR3 contains 12 residues.

The genes are TRBV27 and TRBJ2-7, with 8 bases that match TRBD2. The CDR3 totals 13 residues. The V segment lost 8 bases and the J segment 5 bases; nucleotides outside the gene matches: 8. Germline V gene sequence: CDR1 MNHEY, CDR2 SMNVEV (reference sequence). The CDR3 protein is CASSPAGGDEQYF. The CDR3 DNA reads TGTGCCAGCTCCCCGGCGGGGGGCGACGAGCAGTACTTC.

V and J are TRBV27 and TRBJ2-5, with TRBD1 as a possible D gene (6 bases). This CDR3 is 17 amino acids long. V lost 5 bases to trimming and J lost 4 bases, with 23 bases between them. From germline, CDR1 is MNHEY and CDR2 SMNVEV (reference sequence). The CDR3 nucleotides read TGTGCCAGCAGTAGGCTATATCGGACAGTCGCTCGAGAGACCCAGTACTTC. Translated: CASSRLYRTVARETQYF.

The chain has TRBV18 and TRBJ2-5; 7 bases align to TRBD1. CDR3 length: 14 residues. The junction had 6 bases not matched to a gene; V was cut back by 3 bases and J by 5 bases. In germline, CDR1 is KGHSH, CDR2 LQKENI. The CDR3: CASSPLGQRETQYF. CDR3 nucleotide sequence: TGTGCCAGCTCACCGTTGGGACAGAGGGAGACCCAGTACTTC.

Many counts were recorded for this clonotype. V gene TRBV6-1 combines with J gene TRBJ2-1; TRBD2 agrees at 14 bases. The germline CDR1 and CDR2 sequences are MNHNS and SASEGT. V shed 7 bases, J shed 2 bases, and the junction held 10 bases outside the gene matches. CDR3 length equals 18 residues. The CDR3 loop is CASTTGLAGVPPYNEQFF. DNA of the CDR3: TGTGCCAGCACCACGGGACTAGCGGGAGTCCCCCCCTACAATGAGCAGTTCTTC.

This clonotype was seen many times. The genes are TRBV28 and TRBJ2-1, with 11 bases aligning to TRBD2. The CDR3 is 15 residues long. V lost 6 bases to trimming and J lost 7 bases; unmatched junction nucleotides: 8. CDR1 is MDHEN, CDR2 SYDVKM, per germline. The CDR3 region has the DNA TGTGCCAGCAGGGGGACTAGCGGATCGGGGAATGAGCAGTTCTTC. Its protein is CASRGTSGSGNEQFF.

This clonotype was counted at least ten times. The V call is TRBV28, the J call TRBJ1-3; 7 bases fit TRBD1. The CDR3 is 15 residues long. V dropped 5 bases and J dropped 2; count of bases not matched to a gene: 6. The germline V gene encodes CDR1 MDHEN and CDR2 SYDVKM. The CDR3 spells CASSPQGEAGNTIYF. The CDR3 nucleotides read TGTGCCAGCAGTCCCCAGGGGGAGGCTGGAAACACCATATATTTT.

This clonotype was counted at least ten times. The chain couples TRBV5-1 to TRBJ2-3; 11 nucleotides match TRBD2. J gave up 2 bases and V 2 bases, and 7 bases lay outside the gene matches. The CDR3 runs to 17 residues. Germline V gene sequence: CDR1 SGHRS, CDR2 YFSETQ. CDR3 protein: CASSFPTSGGNTDTQYF. The CDR3 DNA is TGCGCCAGCAGCTTCCCAACTAGCGGGGGAAACACAGATACGCAGTATTTT.

This clonotype was seen many times. This chain connects TRBV29-1 to TRBJ1-2; D is possibly TRBD1 (6 bases). CDR3 length: 13 amino acids. Per germline, CDR1 SQVTM and CDR2 ANQGSEA. Between the trimmed V and J ends, which lost 0 bases and 8 bases, there was a span of 13 bases. CDR3 coding DNA: TGCAGCGTTGAAGACAGGGGAGTGGAAGGCTACACCTTC. It specifies CSVEDRGVEGYTF.

The chain links TRBV20-1 to TRBJ2-6; D is ambiguous. The CDR3 totals 15 residues. In germline, CDR1 is DFQATT, CDR2 SNEGSKA (reference sequence). Trimming cost V 0 bases and J 0 bases, with 6 bases left between them. CDR3 loop: CSARDVGSGANVLTF. DNA of the CDR3: TGCAGTGCTAGAGATGTTGGCTCTGGGGCCAACGTCCTGACTTTC.

This clonotype was recorded many times. This chain joins TRBV20-1 and TRBJ2-1, with 8 bases that match TRBD2. This CDR3 is built from 16 residues. CDR1 is DFQATT and CDR2 is SNEGSKA in the germline V gene (reference sequence). V was clipped by 3 bases and J by 4 bases; unmatched bases: 11. Here the CDR3 DNA reads TGCAGTGCTAGTAACCGAGCGGGAGTTGCTTACAATGAGCAGTTCTTC. Protein product: CSASNRAGVAYNEQFF.

This clonotype was found a few times. The chain has TRBV10-3 and TRBJ2-1; D gene unclear. CDR1 is ENHRY and CDR2 is SYGVKD in the germline V gene. Trimming pared 6 bases from V and 4 bases from J, leaving 10 bases between. CDR3 length: 13 amino acids. Written as DNA, the CDR3 is TGTGCCATCAGGAGTATAGGGTACAATGAGCAGTTCTTC. It encodes CAIRSIGYNEQFF.

In its sample, this clonotype was seen a few times. The CDR3 region is CASSERGGFGSNQPQHF. DNA for the CDR3: TGTGCCAGCAGTGAACGGGGAGGGTTCGGGAGCAATCAGCCCCAGCATTTT. The V and J genes are TRBV2 and TRBJ1-5; no definite D call. V was pared by 2 bases and J by 1 base, with 15 bases between. This CDR3 is 17 amino acids long. CDR1 is SNHLY, CDR2 FYNNEI, per germline.

There are a few counts of this clonotype. J is TRBJ2-7 and V is TRBV7-6; D is undetermined. There are 14 residues in the CDR3. The germline V and J ends were trimmed by 0 bases and 0 bases, with 6 bases remaining between them. Germline CDR1 and CDR2: SGHVS and FNYEAQ. The CDR3 is CASSLAPSSYEQYF. In nucleotides, the CDR3 is TGTGCCAGCAGCTTAGCCCCCAGCTCCTACGAGCAGTACTTC. Full variable domain (rest looked up from reference TRBV7-6 and TRBJ2-7): GAGVSQSPRYKVTKRGQDVALRCDPISGHVSLYWYRQALGQGPEFLTYFNYEAQQDKSGLPNDRFSAERPEGSISTLTIQRTEQRDSAMYRCASSLAPSSYEQYFGPGTRLTVT.

The V and J genes are TRBV16 and TRBJ1-2; 9 bases map to TRBD1. The CDR3 has 13 amino acids. The V and J ends lost 4 bases and 9 bases, in that order; junction bases with no gene match: 6. The germline V gene encodes CDR1 KGHSY and CDR2 FQNENV. This chain's CDR3 is CASSPQQGASYTF. The CDR3 nucleotides read TGTGCCAGCAGCCCCCAACAGGGGGCTAGCTACACCTTC.

This clonotype appeared once. Because it lacks the conserved phenylalanine or tryptophan at the end, this CDR3 is likely a read error. The V gene is TRBV27, the J gene TRBJ2-5; D gene uncertain. The germline V and J ends were trimmed by 6 bases and 3 bases, with 14 bases remaining between them. Germline V lookup: CDR1 MNHEY, CDR2 SMNVEV (reference sequence). The CDR3 spans 14 residues. In DNA, the CDR3 is TGTGCCAGCAGCCCCCGCTCCCAAGAAGAGACCCAGTACCTC. Translated: CASSPRSQEETQYL.

This clonotype has a count of ten or more. The chain joins TRBV28 to TRBJ2-7, with TRBD2 matching over 8 bases. CDR1 is MDHEN, CDR2 SYDVKM, per germline. Losses at the gene ends were 3 bases for V and 3 bases for J; bases not matched to a gene: 4. This CDR3 comprises 14 residues. The CDR3 DNA sequence: TGTGCCAGCAGTTTCCAACTAGCGGACTACGAGCAGTACTTC. Translation gives CASSFQLADYEQYF.

This clonotype showed up many times. The chain combines TRBV6-1 with TRBJ2-1, with 9 nucleotides matching TRBD2. Per germline, CDR1 MNHNS and CDR2 SASEGT. The CDR3 is 14 amino acids. The ends lost 6 bases at V and 6 bases at J; junction bases unmatched: 6. CDR3 residues: CASRHGTSSNEQFF. CDR3 nucleotides: TGTGCCAGCAGACACGGGACTAGCTCCAATGAGCAGTTCTTC.

The table lists this clonotype with a few counts. V and J are TRBV5-5 and TRBJ1-4; the D is unclear. From germline, CDR1 is SGHKS and CDR2 YYEKEE (reference sequence). The V end was cut by 0 bases, the J end by 2 bases, with 11 bases between. The CDR3 totals 16 residues. The CDR3 nucleotides read TGTGCCAGCAGCTTGGCCCCCACTGGGACTAATGAAAAACTGTTTTTT. Its translation: CASSLAPTGTNEKLFF.

The chain combines TRBV7-9 with TRBJ1-6; D is undetermined. The CDR3 spans 13 residues. Trimming stripped 4 bases from V and 7 bases from J, with 8 bases between. Germline V gene data show CDR1 as SEHNR and CDR2 as FQNEAQ (reference sequence). This chain's CDR3 is CASSSTGNSPLHF. The CDR3 DNA reads TGTGCCAGCAGCTCGACTGGAAATTCACCCCTCCACTTT.

The chain employs TRBV24-1 and TRBJ1-1; unclear D gene. CDR1 and CDR2 from the germline V gene are KGHDR and SFDVKD. This CDR3 is 12 amino acids long. The germline V and J ends were trimmed by 7 bases and 7 bases, with 12 bases remaining between them. The CDR3 region has the DNA TGTGCCACCAGGGGTGGAGTGGGTGAAGCTTTCTTT. Protein: CATRGGVGEAFF.

Details on this clonotype: A much larger clone is a single base away; this may be a read error. This chain joins TRBV5-8 and TRBJ2-7, with a possible D match to TRBD2 (5 bases). CDR3 size: 14 residues. Germline V lookup: CDR1 SGHTS, CDR2 YDEGEE. The CDR3 DNA reads as TGTGTCAGCAGCCCGAAAGGGAGCTCCTACGAGCAGTACTTC. It specifies CVSSPKGSSYEQYF.

This clonotype has at least ten counts. V is TRBV10-3 and J is TRBJ2-3, with 7 bases aligning to TRBD2. This CDR3 is 16 amino acids long. Germline trimming cut 4 bases from V and 3 bases from J; bases unmatched to any gene: 10. The germline V gene has CDR1 ENHRY and CDR2 SYGVKD. The CDR3 nucleotides read TGTGCCATCAGTGTAATCGGCGGGAGTTATACAGATACGCAGTATTTT. Translated: CAISVIGGSYTDTQYF.

This chain connects TRBV5-4 to TRBJ1-1, with unresolved D. V was pared by 4 bases and J by 3 bases, with 22 bases between. Germline loops: CDR1 SGHNT, CDR2 YYREEE (reference sequence). The CDR3 is 17 amino acids. This chain's CDR3 is CASSIGPAKPKDTEAFF. As DNA, the CDR3 is TGTGCCAGCAGCATAGGACCAGCCAAGCCGAAAGACACTGAAGCTTTCTTT.